The source of this T cell receptor beta chain is a study of early T cells in non-severe SARS-CoV-2 infection. Study in general: The authors sequenced bulk RNA from unsorted whole blood, leaving chains unpaired. General study results and limits: Anti-spike CD8 specificities were favored by VDJdb matching, whose results missed private and CD4 specificities.

Individual cDNA molecules carried attached unique molecular identifiers. One entry per CDR3 protein results from TCRdb running MiXCR on the 5' RACE reads. Seen here are about 55,000 distinct CDR3 sequences, 5% to 7.5% observed once, and the top ten hold more than 5%. This clonotype has at least ten counts. Its antigen is not identified. Germline values: CDR1 MNHEY, CDR2 SVGEGT. With 5 bases removed from V and 4 bases from J, the gap between germline ends came to 19 bases. The CDR3 runs 16 residues. The sample was whole blood, taken at baseline. The gene calls are TRBV6-2 or TRBV6-3 and TRBJ2-3; D uncertain. This receptor was obtained from an adult who was a healthcare worker with PCR-confirmed SARS-CoV-2 infection or an uninfected control (not recorded which). Here the CDR3 reads CASSDLRFGPPDTQYF. The DNA for the CDR3 is TGTGCCAGCAGTGACCTTCGGTTTGGTCCGCCAGATACGCAGTATTTT.